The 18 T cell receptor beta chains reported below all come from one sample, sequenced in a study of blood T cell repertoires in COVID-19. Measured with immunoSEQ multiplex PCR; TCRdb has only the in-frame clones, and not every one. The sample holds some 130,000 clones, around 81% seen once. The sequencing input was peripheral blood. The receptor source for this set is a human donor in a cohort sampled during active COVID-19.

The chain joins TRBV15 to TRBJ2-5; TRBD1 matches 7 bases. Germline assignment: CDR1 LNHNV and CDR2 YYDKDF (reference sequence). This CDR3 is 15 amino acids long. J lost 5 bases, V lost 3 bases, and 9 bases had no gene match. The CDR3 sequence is CATSRANTGAETQYF. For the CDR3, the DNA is TGTGCCACCAGCAGGGCTAATACAGGGGCCGAGACCCAGTACTTC. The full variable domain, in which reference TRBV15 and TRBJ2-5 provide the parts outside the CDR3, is DAMVIQNPRYQVTQFGKPVTLSCSQTLNHNVMYWYQQKSSQAPKLLFHYYDKDFNNEADTPDNFQSRRPNTSFCFLDIRSPGLGDTAMYLCATSRANTGAETQYFGPGTRLLVL.

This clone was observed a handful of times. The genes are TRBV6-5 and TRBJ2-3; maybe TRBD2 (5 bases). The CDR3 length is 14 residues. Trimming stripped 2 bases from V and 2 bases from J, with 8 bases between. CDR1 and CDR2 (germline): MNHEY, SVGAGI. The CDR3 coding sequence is TGTGCCAGCAGTTACGACTACAACACAGATACGCAGTATTTT. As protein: CASSYDYNTDTQYF.

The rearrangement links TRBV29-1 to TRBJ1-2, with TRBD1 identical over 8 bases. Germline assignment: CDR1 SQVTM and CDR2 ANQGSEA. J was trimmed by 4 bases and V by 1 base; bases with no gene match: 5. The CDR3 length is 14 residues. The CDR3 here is CSVEGAGTGYGYTF. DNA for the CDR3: TGCAGCGTTGAAGGTGCCGGGACAGGCTATGGCTACACCTTC.

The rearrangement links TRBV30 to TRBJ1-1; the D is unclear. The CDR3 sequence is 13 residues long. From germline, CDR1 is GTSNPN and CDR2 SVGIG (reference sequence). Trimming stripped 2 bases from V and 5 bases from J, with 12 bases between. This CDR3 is CAWSLEGLTEAFF. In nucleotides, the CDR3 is TGTGCCTGGAGTTTGGAGGGTCTAACTGAAGCTTTCTTT.

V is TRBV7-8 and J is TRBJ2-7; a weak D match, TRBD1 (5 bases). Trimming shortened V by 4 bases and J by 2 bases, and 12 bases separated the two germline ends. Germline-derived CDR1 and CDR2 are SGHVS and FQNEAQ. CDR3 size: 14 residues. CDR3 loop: CASSSRAGTYEQYF. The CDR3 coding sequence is TGTGCCAGCAGCTCCCGTGCAGGGACCTACGAGCAGTACTTC.

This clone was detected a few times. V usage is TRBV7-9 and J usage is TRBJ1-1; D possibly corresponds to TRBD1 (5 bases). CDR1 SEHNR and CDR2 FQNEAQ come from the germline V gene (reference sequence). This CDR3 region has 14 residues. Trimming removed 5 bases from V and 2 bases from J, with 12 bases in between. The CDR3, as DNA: TGTGCCAGCAGCCGAGGCGACAGCAACACTGAAGCTTTCTTT. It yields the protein CASSRGDSNTEAFF.

The CDR3 loop is CASSLLGQDYGYTF. CDR3 bases: TGTGCCAGCAGTTTACTCGGCCAGGACTATGGCTACACCTTC. The J gene is TRBJ1-2, the V gene TRBV27; no clear D gene. Trimming removed 2 bases at V and 3 bases at J, with 10 bases between. CDR1 is MNHEY and CDR2 is SMNVEV in the germline V gene (reference sequence). The CDR3 covers 14 residues.

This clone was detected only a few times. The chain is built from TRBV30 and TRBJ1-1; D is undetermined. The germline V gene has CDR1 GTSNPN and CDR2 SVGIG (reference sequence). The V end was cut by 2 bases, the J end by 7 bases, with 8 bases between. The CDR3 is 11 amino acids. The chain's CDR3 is CAWSFGNEAFF. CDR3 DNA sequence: TGTGCCTGGAGTTTCGGGAATGAAGCTTTCTTT. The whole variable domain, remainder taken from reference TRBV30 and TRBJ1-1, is SQTIHQWPATLVQPVGSPLSLECTVEGTSNPNLYWYRQAAGRGLQLLFYSVGIGQISSEVPQNLSASRPQDRQFILSSKKLLLSDSGFYLCAWSFGNEAFFGQGTRLTVV.

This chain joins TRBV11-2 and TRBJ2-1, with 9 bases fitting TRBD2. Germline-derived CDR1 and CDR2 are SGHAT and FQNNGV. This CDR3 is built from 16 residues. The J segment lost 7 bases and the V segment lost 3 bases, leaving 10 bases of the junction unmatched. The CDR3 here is CASSFSAGGSWNEQFF. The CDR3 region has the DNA TGTGCCAGCAGCTTCTCAGCGGGGGGTTCTTGGAATGAGCAGTTCTTC.

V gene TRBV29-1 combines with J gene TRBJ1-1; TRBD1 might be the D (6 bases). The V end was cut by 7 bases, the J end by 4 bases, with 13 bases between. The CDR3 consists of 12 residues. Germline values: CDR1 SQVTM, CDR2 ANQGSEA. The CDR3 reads CSALRGFTEAFF. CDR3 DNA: TGCAGCGCCCTGAGGGGGTTCACTGAAGCTTTCTTT.

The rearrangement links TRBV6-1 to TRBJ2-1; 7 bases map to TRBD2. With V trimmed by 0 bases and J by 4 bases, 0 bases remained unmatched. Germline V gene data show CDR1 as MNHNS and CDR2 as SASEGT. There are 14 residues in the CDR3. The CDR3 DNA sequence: TGTGCCAGCAGTGAAGCGGGGGGGTACAATGAGCAGTTCTTC. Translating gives CASSEAGGYNEQFF.

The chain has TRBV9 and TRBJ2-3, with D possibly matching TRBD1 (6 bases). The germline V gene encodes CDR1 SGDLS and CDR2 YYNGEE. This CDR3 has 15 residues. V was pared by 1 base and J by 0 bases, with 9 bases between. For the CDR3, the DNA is TGTGCCAGCAGCGTATGGGACACCAGCACAGATACGCAGTATTTT. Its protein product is CASSVWDTSTDTQYF.

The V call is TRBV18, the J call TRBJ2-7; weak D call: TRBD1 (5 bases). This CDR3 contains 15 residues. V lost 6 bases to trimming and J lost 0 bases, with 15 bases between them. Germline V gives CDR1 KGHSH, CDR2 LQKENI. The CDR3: CASSHRRESSYEQYF. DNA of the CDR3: TGTGCCAGCTCCCACAGGAGAGAAAGCTCCTACGAGCAGTACTTC.

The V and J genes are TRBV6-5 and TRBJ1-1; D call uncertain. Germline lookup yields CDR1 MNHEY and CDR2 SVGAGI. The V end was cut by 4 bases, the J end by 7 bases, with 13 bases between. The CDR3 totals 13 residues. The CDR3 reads CASSSPGVREAFF. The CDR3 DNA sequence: TGTGCCAGCAGTTCCCCCGGAGTCCGTGAAGCTTTCTTT.

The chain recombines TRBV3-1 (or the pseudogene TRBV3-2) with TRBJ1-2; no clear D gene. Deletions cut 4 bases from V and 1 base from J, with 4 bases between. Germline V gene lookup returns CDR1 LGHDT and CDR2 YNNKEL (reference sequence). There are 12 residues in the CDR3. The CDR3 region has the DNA TGTGCCAGCAGCCCCAATAACTATGGCTACACCTTC. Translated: CASSPNNYGYTF.

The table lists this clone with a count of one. In nucleotides, the CDR3 is TGTGCCAGCAACTCCCCAATTACAGAAGATTACTCTGGAAACACCATATATTTT. Protein: CASNSPITEDYSGNTIYF. The gene calls are TRBV28 and TRBJ1-3, with D unclear. Germline V lookup: CDR1 MDHEN, CDR2 SYDVKM. The CDR3 extends over 18 amino acids. V was trimmed by 7 bases and J by 0 bases, leaving 22 bases between them.

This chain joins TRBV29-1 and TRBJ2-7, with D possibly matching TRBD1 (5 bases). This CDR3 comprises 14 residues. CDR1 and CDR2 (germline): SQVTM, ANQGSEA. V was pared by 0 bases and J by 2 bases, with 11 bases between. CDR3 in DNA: TGCAGCGTTGAAGATACTGACAGCACCTACGAGCAGTACTTC. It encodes CSVEDTDSTYEQYF.

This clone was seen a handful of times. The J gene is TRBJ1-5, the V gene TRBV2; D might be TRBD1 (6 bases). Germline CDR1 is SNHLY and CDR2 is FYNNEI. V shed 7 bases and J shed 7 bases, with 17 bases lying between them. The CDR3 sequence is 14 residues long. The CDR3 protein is CASTLDSGDQPQHF. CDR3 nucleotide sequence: TGTGCCAGCACTTTGGACAGTGGCGACCAGCCCCAGCATTTT.